Each of the 31 T cell receptor beta chains below was sequenced from the same sample in a study of control samples from healthy donors and cancer patients. Some clones are missing from TCRdb's copy, which holds only in-frame ones; the method was immunoSEQ multiplex PCR. The sample comprises 390,000 or so clones, around 90% of which are singletons, and approximately 6.3% rests with the top ten. Sequencing used PBMCs. These receptors were taken from a middle-aged man with head and neck cancer.

This clone was detected only once. The rearrangement joins TRBV2 to TRBJ1-1; TRBD1 might be the D (6 bases). The CDR3 runs to 15 residues. Per germline, CDR1 SNHLY and CDR2 FYNNEI. Trimming cost V 2 bases and J 4 bases, with 14 bases left between them. CDR3 in amino acids: CASSEWGTGSTEAFF. CDR3 coding DNA: TGTGCCAGCAGTGAATGGGGTACAGGGAGCACTGAAGCTTTCTTT.

CDR3 loop: CSARTGGEQYF. In DNA form, the CDR3 reads TGCAGCGCTCGGACAGGGGGGGAGCAGTACTTC. V and J are TRBV29-1 and TRBJ2-7; 10 bases line up with TRBD1. Germline lookup yields CDR1 SQVTM and CDR2 ANQGSEA. The CDR3 consists of 11 residues. After removal of 7 bases from V and 7 bases from J, the junction contained 4 bases not matched to a gene.

The V call is TRBV7-3, the J call TRBJ1-4; possible D gene TRBD1, 5 bases. This CDR3 spans 15 amino acids. Germline V CDR1 and CDR2: SGHTA, FQGTGA. Trimming took 2 bases from V and 7 from J, leaving 14 bases between them. The DNA of the CDR3 is TGTGCCAGCAGCTTACAAAGGTCCGGGACTGAAAAACTGTTTTTT. Translated, it gives CASSLQRSGTEKLFF.

The J gene is TRBJ2-1, the V gene TRBV27; TRBD1 or TRBD2 may be the D gene (5 bases each). CDR1 and CDR2 (germline): MNHEY, SMNVEV (reference sequence). V was cut by 6 bases and J by 6 bases, with 9 bases left in between. The CDR3 length is 12 residues. This chain's CDR3 is CASRGTANEQFF. The CDR3 DNA reads TGTGCCAGCAGGGGGACCGCCAATGAGCAGTTCTTC.

A remark on this clone: This same CDR3 is encoded by further DNA sequences in the sample. This chain joins TRBV6-5 and TRBJ2-1; TRBD1 matches 7 bases. This CDR3 is built from 14 residues. Germline CDR1 is MNHEY and CDR2 is SVGAGI. The V and J ends lost 5 bases and 4 bases, in that order; junction bases with no gene match: 5. The CDR3 region has the DNA TGTGCCAGCAGTAGGGACAGCTATTACAATGAGCAGTTCTTC. This encodes CASSRDSYYNEQFF.

V gene TRBV6-4 combines with J gene TRBJ1-2; TRBD1 is a possible D gene (5 bases). V was cut by 2 bases and J by 8 bases, with 12 bases left in between. The CDR3 sequence is 13 residues long. CDR1 is MRHNA, CDR2 SNTAGT, per germline. In nucleotides, the CDR3 is TGTGCCAGCAGTGACCACGGGGGTAGGGGCTACACCTTC. Translating gives CASSDHGGRGYTF.

The chain couples TRBV4-3 to TRBJ1-3; 7 bases line up with TRBD1. Germline trimming cut 4 bases from V and 2 bases from J; bases unmatched to any gene: 8. Germline CDR1 is LGHNA and CDR2 is YSLEER. The CDR3 contains 16 residues. The CDR3 protein is CASSPRQGEAGNTIYF. CDR3 nucleotide sequence: TGCGCCAGCAGCCCTCGACAGGGAGAAGCTGGAAACACCATATATTTT.

The CDR3 bases are TGTGCCAGCAGTGCCTACAGAAGAACTAATGAAAAACTGTTTTTT. This codes for CASSAYRRTNEKLFF. The chain employs TRBV6-6 and TRBJ1-4, with D uncertain. The germline V and J ends were trimmed by 5 bases and 1 base, with 11 bases remaining between them. Germline assignment: CDR1 MNHNY and CDR2 SVGAGI (reference sequence). The CDR3 totals 15 residues.

V usage is TRBV12-3 or TRBV12-4 and J usage is TRBJ1-1, with D perhaps TRBD1 (6 bases). Trimming removed 6 bases from V and 7 bases from J, with 12 bases in between. This CDR3 has 12 residues. The CDR3 region has the DNA TGTGCCAGCAGGCAAGGGGGAGTTGAAGCTTTCTTT. Residues: CASRQGGVEAFF.

V usage is TRBV6-5 and J usage is TRBJ1-3; maybe TRBD1 (6 bases). Trimming removed 0 bases at V and 5 bases at J, with 11 bases between. This CDR3 is built from 15 residues. CDR1 is MNHEY, CDR2 SVGAGI, per germline. In DNA form, the CDR3 reads TGTGCCAGCAGTTACTCGGGGGCTTGGAGAAACACCATATATTTT. Its translation is CASSYSGAWRNTIYF.

The chain joins TRBV4-1 to TRBJ1-5; D not certain. Looked up from germline, CDR1 is MGHRA and CDR2 is YSYEKL. The ends were cut back, 3 bases at V and 1 base at J, with 16 bases in the middle. The CDR3 runs to 17 residues. The CDR3 DNA is TGCGCCAGCAGCCAGGGAGTAACACAAGGGAGCAATCAGCCCCAGCATTTT. This gives the protein CASSQGVTQGSNQPQHF.

The rearrangement links TRBV3-1 (or the pseudogene TRBV3-2) to TRBJ2-5; the D gene is possibly TRBD1 (5 bases). V dropped 1 base and J dropped 7 bases, with 13 bases sitting between them. CDR1 and CDR2 from the germline V gene are LGHDT and YNNKEL (reference sequence). CDR3 length: 14 residues. The CDR3 DNA reads as TGTGCCAGCAGCCAAGTTAGGGGTGGGGCGACCCAGTACTTC. This sequence encodes CASSQVRGGATQYF.

This clone has just a few counts. The chain uses TRBV15 and TRBJ2-5; 7 positions agree with TRBD1. The CDR3 runs 13 residues. Unmatched junction bases numbered 6, after V lost 4 bases and J lost 7 bases. Germline V gene lookup returns CDR1 LNHNV and CDR2 YYDKDF (reference sequence). The CDR3 DNA reads as TGTGCCACCAGCATCCCAAGACAGGGGACCCAGTACTTC. Translated: CATSIPRQGTQYF.

The rearrangement links TRBV10-3 to TRBJ1-1, with a tentative D call TRBD1 (6 bases). This CDR3 is 13 amino acids long. V was pared by 10 bases and J by 0 bases, with 12 bases between. The germline V gene has CDR1 ENHRY and CDR2 SYGVKD. This CDR3 is CANQQGMNTEAFF. For the CDR3, the DNA is TGTGCCAACCAACAGGGAATGAACACTGAAGCTTTCTTT.

This rearrangement joins TRBV2 to TRBJ1-3, with TRBD1 matching 7 bases. In germline, CDR1 is SNHLY, CDR2 FYNNEI. This CDR3 is 16 amino acids long. J was trimmed by 0 bases and V by 6 bases; bases with no gene match: 8. DNA for the CDR3: TGTGCCAGCAGCCCTACAGGGGTCGTCTCTGGAAACACCATATATTTT. Residues: CASSPTGVVSGNTIYF.

This chain connects TRBV24-1 to TRBJ2-3; TRBD1 matches at 7 bases. V dropped 4 bases and J dropped 6; count of bases not matched to a gene: 9. This CDR3 spans 15 amino acids. Germline V gives CDR1 KGHDR, CDR2 SFDVKD. This chain's CDR3 is CATSDLKTGDDTQYF. The CDR3 DNA reads as TGTGCCACCAGTGACCTGAAAACAGGGGATGATACGCAGTATTTT.

This sequence joins TRBV5-4 and TRBJ1-4; unclear D gene. V was clipped by 3 bases and J by 0 bases, with 6 bases between them. The CDR3 runs to 14 residues. Looked up from germline, CDR1 is SGHNT and CDR2 is YYREEE (reference sequence). Here the CDR3 DNA reads TGTGCCAGCAGCTCTGAGGCAACTAATGAAAAACTGTTTTTT. As protein: CASSSEATNEKLFF.

The V and J genes are TRBV7-3 and TRBJ2-5, with D unresolved. V was trimmed by 2 bases and J by 5 bases, leaving 9 bases between them. Germline V gives CDR1 SGHTA, CDR2 FQGTGA. The CDR3 has 13 residues. The CDR3 DNA is TGTGCCAGCAGCTTAGGGGTGGACGAGACCCAGTACTTC. Protein sequence: CASSLGVDETQYF.

J is TRBJ2-5 and V is TRBV2; D perhaps matches TRBD2 (6 bases). Germline CDR1 is SNHLY and CDR2 is FYNNEI. The CDR3 sequence is 13 residues long. Between the trimmed V and J ends, which lost 3 bases and 7 bases, there was a span of 12 bases. The DNA for the CDR3 is TGTGCCAGCAGTGAGGAGGGGCGGGGGACCCAGTACTTC. This sequence encodes CASSEEGRGTQYF.

Only one count was recorded for this clone. The chain's CDR3 is CASSVASGSSAYEQYF. The CDR3, as DNA: TGTGCCAGCAGCGTAGCTAGCGGGAGTAGCGCCTACGAGCAGTACTTC. V and J are TRBV9 and TRBJ2-7; 10 bases are shared with TRBD2. V was clipped by 0 bases and J by 2 bases; unmatched bases: 5. CDR1 and CDR2 from the germline V gene are SGDLS and YYNGEE. There are 16 residues in the CDR3.

This clone was picked up a small number of times. The sample carries other DNA sequences with the same CDR3. The chain carries TRBV27 and TRBJ2-2; 9 bases are shared with TRBD1. Trimming took 6 bases from V and 5 from J; bases not matched to a gene: 4. Germline loops: CDR1 MNHEY, CDR2 SMNVEV (reference sequence). This CDR3 has 14 residues. This CDR3 is CASRRTGVTGELFF. The CDR3, as DNA: TGTGCCAGCAGGAGGACAGGGGTGACCGGGGAGCTGTTTTTT.

The chain combines TRBV3-1 (or the pseudogene TRBV3-2) with TRBJ2-3; 9 bases agree with TRBD2. Germline-derived CDR1 and CDR2 are LGHDT and YNNKEL (reference sequence). The CDR3 is 15 residues long. The V and J ends lost 3 bases and 6 bases, in that order; junction bases with no gene match: 7. CDR3 sequence: CASSQDAGGLDTQYF. The CDR3 DNA is TGTGCCAGCAGCCAGGATGCGGGGGGGCTTGATACGCAGTATTTT.

This clone came up once. The gene calls are TRBV6-2 or TRBV6-3 and TRBJ2-2; D is ambiguous. Per germline, CDR1 MNHEY and CDR2 SVGEGT. V was clipped by 3 bases and J by 3 bases, with 17 bases between them. The CDR3 has 17 residues. DNA of the CDR3: TGTGCCAGCAGTTATCTCCCCGAACAGTCCTACACCGGGGAGCTGTTTTTT. As protein: CASSYLPEQSYTGELFF.

CDR3 nucleotides: TGTGCCAGCAGGATAGGGAGGGACAACACTGAAGCTTTCTTT. Translating gives CASRIGRDNTEAFF. The chain links TRBV2 to TRBJ1-1, with D possibly matching TRBD1 (5 bases). Looked up from germline, CDR1 is SNHLY and CDR2 is FYNNEI. Trimming took off 6 bases at V and 2 bases at J, with 13 bases between the two ends. The CDR3 runs 14 residues.

The rearrangement joins TRBV5-1 to TRBJ2-1, with 7 positions matching TRBD2. There are 15 residues in the CDR3. Germline V gives CDR1 SGHRS, CDR2 YFSETQ. V was clipped by 7 bases and J by 6 bases; unmatched bases: 13. The CDR3 protein is CASLPGDSGFNEQFF. The CDR3 DNA is TGCGCCAGCCTACCAGGAGATAGCGGGTTCAATGAGCAGTTCTTC. The entire variable domain, with the rest obtained from reference TRBV5-1 and TRBJ2-1, is as follows: KAGVTQTPRYLIKTRGQQVTLSCSPISGHRSVSWYQQTPGQGLQFLFEYFSETQRNKGNFPGRFSGRQFSNSRSEMNVSTLELGDSALYLCASLPGDSGFNEQFFGPGTRLTVL.

A single count supports this clone. The genes are TRBV11-2 and TRBJ2-4; weak D call: TRBD2 (5 bases). Germline CDR1 and CDR2: SGHAT and FQNNGV. V was shortened by 6 bases and J by 0 bases, with 9 bases between the two germline ends. This CDR3 region has 14 residues. The CDR3 bases are TGTGCCAGCAGGGAGGCCCTAGCCAAAAACATTCAGTACTTC. Its translation: CASREALAKNIQYF.

The gene calls are TRBV7-2 and TRBJ1-1; TRBD1 is a possible D gene (6 bases). Germline CDR1 reads SGHTA; CDR2 reads FQGNSA. There are 16 residues in the CDR3. Between the trimmed V and J ends, which lost 1 base and 0 bases, there was a span of 12 bases. The CDR3 sequence: CASSLVATGVNTEAFF. As DNA, the CDR3 is TGTGCCAGCAGCTTAGTAGCGACAGGAGTGAACACTGAAGCTTTCTTT.

The chain couples TRBV7-2 to TRBJ1-2; 7 bases map to TRBD1. CDR1 and CDR2 (germline): SGHTA, FQGNSA. J lost 8 bases, V lost 2 bases, and 11 bases had no gene match. The CDR3 is 15 residues long. CDR3 residues: CASSLQAGGASGYTF. The CDR3 nucleotides are TGTGCCAGCAGCTTACAGGCAGGGGGGGCCTCCGGCTACACCTTC.

The V call is TRBV10-3, the J call TRBJ2-7, with a weak D call TRBD1 (6 bases). Germline CDR1 and CDR2: ENHRY and SYGVKD. The V gene lost 0 bases and the J gene lost 3 bases, with 24 bases spanning the gap. CDR3 length: 19 amino acids. The CDR3 sequence is CAISESTLRGAGLDYEQYF. CDR3 coding DNA: TGTGCCATCAGTGAGTCGACTCTCAGGGGTGCAGGACTGGACTACGAGCAGTACTTC.

The chain links TRBV9 to TRBJ2-5; either TRBD1 or TRBD2 may supply D (5 bases each). Germline CDR1 reads SGDLS; CDR2 reads YYNGEE. The CDR3 is made up of 14 amino acids. Trimming stripped 2 bases from V and 5 bases from J, with 13 bases between. The chain's CDR3 is CASSVGSGRETQYF. The CDR3 coding sequence is TGTGCCAGCAGCGTGGGTTCGGGGCGGGAGACCCAGTACTTC.

This chain joins TRBV29-1 and TRBJ2-5; TRBD1 is a possible D gene (5 bases). The CDR3 loop spans 15 amino acids. The germline V and J ends were trimmed by 6 bases and 5 bases, with 22 bases remaining between them. Germline V gene sequence: CDR1 SQVTM, CDR2 ANQGSEA. For the CDR3, the DNA is TGCAGCGTCGACCCTCGTGGCGAGGCAGGGGAGACCCAGTACTTC. Its protein product is CSVDPRGEAGETQYF.